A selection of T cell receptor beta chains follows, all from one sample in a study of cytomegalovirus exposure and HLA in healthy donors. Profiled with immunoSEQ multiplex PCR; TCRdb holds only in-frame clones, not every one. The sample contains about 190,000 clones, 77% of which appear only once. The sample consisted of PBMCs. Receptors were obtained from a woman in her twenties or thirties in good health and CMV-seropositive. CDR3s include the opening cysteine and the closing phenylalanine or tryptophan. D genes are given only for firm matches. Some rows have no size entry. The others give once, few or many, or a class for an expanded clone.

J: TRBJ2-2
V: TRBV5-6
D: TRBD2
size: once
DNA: TGTGCCAGCAGCCCGACTAGCGGGGGGGCCTTGCCGCGGGAGCTGTTTTTT
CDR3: CASSPTSGGALPRELFF

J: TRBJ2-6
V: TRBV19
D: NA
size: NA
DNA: TGTGCCAGTAGTGTCGGACAGTCCTCTGGGGCCAACGTCCTGACTTTC
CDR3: CASSVGQSSGANVLTF

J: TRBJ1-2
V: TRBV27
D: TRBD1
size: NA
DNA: TGTGCCAGCAGTTTTTGGACAGGGGATAACTATGGCTACACCTTC
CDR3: CASSFWTGDNYGYTF

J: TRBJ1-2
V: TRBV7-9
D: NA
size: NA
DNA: TGTGCCAGCAGCTCCAATACAGGACCCTATGGCTACACCTTC
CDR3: CASSSNTGPYGYTF

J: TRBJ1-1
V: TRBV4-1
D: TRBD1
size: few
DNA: TGCGCCAGCAGCCAAGATTCGGTAGGGCTGACAGGGCCAGCTTTCTTT
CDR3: CASSQDSVGLTGPAFF

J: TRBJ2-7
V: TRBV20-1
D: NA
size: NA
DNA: TGCAGTGCTAGAGGAGGGTCCGAGCAGTACTTC
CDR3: CSARGGSEQYF

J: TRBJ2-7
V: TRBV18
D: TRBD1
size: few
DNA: TGTGCCAGCTCACTCGCCGGGACAGGTTCCTACGAGCAGTACTTC
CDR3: CASSLAGTGSYEQYF

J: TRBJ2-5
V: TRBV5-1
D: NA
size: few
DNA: TGCGCCAGCAGCTTCAAAGAGACCCAGTACTTC
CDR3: CASSFKETQYF

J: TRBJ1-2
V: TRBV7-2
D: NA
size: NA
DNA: TGTGCCAGCAGCCCAGGGGTAGGGGGTCGCGGCTACACCTTC
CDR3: CASSPGVGGRGYTF

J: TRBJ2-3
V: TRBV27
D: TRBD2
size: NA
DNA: TGTGCCAGCAGTCTAGGACTAGCGGGGTTTACGCAGTATTTT
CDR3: CASSLGLAGFTQYF

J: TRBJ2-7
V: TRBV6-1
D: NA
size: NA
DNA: TGTGCCAGCAGTCTCTCGGGGGACGGTCCCTGGGGGCAGTACTTC
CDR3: CASSLSGDGPWGQYF

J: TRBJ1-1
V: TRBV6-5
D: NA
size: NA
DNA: TGTGCCAGCAGTTTCACCAGGGATCCGGACACTGAAGCTTTCTTT
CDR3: CASSFTRDPDTEAFF

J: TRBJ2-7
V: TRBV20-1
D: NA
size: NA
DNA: TGCAGTGCTAGTAAGCCCACAGTGCAGTACTTC
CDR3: CSASKPTVQYF

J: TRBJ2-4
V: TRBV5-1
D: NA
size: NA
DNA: TGCGCCAGCAGCTTGGGACACGGAGCCAAAAACATTCAGTACTTC
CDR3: CASSLGHGAKNIQYF

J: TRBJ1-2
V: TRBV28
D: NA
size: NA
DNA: TGTGCCAGCACCCGGGTCCCGCAGGGTTTTGGCTACACCTTC
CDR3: CASTRVPQGFGYTF

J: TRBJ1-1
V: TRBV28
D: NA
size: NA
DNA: TGTGCCAGCACCATGAACACTGAAGCTTTCTTT
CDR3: CASTMNTEAFF

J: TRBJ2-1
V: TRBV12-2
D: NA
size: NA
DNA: TGTGCAAGTCGCTTACTGGGACTTGGGCATGAGCAGTTCTTC
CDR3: CASRLLGLGHEQFF

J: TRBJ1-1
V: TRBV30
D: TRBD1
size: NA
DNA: TGTGCCTGGAGTCCCGGACAGGGAGGGGCTTTCTTT
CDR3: CAWSPGQGGAFF

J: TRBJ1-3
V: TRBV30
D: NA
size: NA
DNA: TGTGCCTGGAGTGTCATCGGAAACACCATATATTTT
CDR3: CAWSVIGNTIYF

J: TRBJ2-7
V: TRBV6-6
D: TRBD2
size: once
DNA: TGTGTCAGCAGATATAGCGGGAGCTCCTACGAGCAGTACTTC
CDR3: CVSRYSGSSYEQYF

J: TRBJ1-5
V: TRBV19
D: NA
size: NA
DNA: TGTGCCAGTAGTATACGGGCAGTCCGAGGGAGCAATCAGCCCCAGCATTTT
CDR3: CASSIRAVRGSNQPQHF

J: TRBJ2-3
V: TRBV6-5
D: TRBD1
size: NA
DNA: TGTGCCAGCAGTTCCCCGGGACAGGGAACAGATACGCAGTATTTT
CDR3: CASSSPGQGTDTQYF

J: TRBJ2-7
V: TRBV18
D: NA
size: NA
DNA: TGTGCCAGCTCACCATTAGCGTCAGGCCGCCTGGAAGAGCAGTACTTC
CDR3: CASSPLASGRLEEQYF

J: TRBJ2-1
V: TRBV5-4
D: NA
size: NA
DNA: TGTGCCAGCAGCTTGGACGGCGGAACCTACAATGAGCAGTTCTTC
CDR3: CASSLDGGTYNEQFF

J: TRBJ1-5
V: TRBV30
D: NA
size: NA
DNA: TGTGCCTGGAGTCGCTCGACAGGCAATCAGCCCCAGCATTTT
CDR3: CAWSRSTGNQPQHF

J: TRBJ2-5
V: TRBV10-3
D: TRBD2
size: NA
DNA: TGTGCCAGCTCCTTGGCGGGAGGAGAGACCCAGTACTTC
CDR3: CASSLAGGETQYF

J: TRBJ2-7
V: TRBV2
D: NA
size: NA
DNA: TGTGCCAGCAGTTTGAGCTCCTACGAGCAGTACTTC
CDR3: CASSLSSYEQYF

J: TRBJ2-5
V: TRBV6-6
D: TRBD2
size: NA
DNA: TGTGCCAGCAGCCCGGGACTAGCGGGGGTCAAGACCCAGTACTTC
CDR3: CASSPGLAGVKTQYF

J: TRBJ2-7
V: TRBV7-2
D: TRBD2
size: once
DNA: TGTGCCAGCAGCTTTGCGCCCAGCGGGAGGTACGAGCAGTACTTC
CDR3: CASSFAPSGRYEQYF

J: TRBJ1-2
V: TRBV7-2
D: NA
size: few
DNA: TGTGCCAGCAGCTTAGCGACCCTTCTAGGAGATGGCTACACCTTC
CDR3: CASSLATLLGDGYTF

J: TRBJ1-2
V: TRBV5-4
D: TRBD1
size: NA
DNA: TGTGCCAGCAGCCCGGACAGGGGGTATGGCTACACCTTC
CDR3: CASSPDRGYGYTF

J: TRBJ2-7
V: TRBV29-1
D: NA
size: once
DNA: TGCAGCGTTGAAGAGGTGGGCAGAGCCTACGAGCAGTACTTC
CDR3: CSVEEVGRAYEQYF

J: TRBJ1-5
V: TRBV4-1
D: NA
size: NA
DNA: TGCGCCAGCAGCACAGGGATCTGGAGCAATCAGCCCCAGCATTTT
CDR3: CASSTGIWSNQPQHF

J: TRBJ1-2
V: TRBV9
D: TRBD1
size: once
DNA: TGTGCCAGCAGCGTAAGACAGGGGGCGAACTATGGCTACACCTTC
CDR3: CASSVRQGANYGYTF

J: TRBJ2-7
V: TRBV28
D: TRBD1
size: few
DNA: TGTGCCAGCAGTTCTACAGGGGGCTGGGGCTACGAGCAGTACTTC
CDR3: CASSSTGGWGYEQYF

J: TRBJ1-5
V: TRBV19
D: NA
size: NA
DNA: TGTGCCAGTACAATCCTGCCAGGGGCTGGTCAGCCCCAGCATTTT
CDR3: CASTILPGAGQPQHF

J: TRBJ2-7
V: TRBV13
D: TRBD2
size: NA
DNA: TGTGCCAGCAGCTCTAGCGGGATGCCCTCCTACGAGCAGTACTTC
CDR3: CASSSSGMPSYEQYF

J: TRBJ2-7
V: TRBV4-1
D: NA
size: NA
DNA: TGCGCCAGCAGCCAAGATCATAGCGCTTCCTACGAGCAGTACTTC
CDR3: CASSQDHSASYEQYF

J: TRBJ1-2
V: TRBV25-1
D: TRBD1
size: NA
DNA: TGTGCCAGCAGTTGGACAGGGAATGGCTACACCTTC
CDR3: CASSWTGNGYTF

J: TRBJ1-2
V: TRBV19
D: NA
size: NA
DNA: TGTGCCAGTAGTACTACCGTAAACTATGGCTACACCTTC
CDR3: CASSTTVNYGYTF

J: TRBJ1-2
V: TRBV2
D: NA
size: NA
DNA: TGTGCCAGCAGTGAGGCCAGTGCTAACTATGGCTACACCTTC
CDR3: CASSEASANYGYTF

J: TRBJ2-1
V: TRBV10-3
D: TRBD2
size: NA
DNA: TGTGCCATCAGCCTAGCGGGTAGCTCCTACAATGAGCAGTTCTTC
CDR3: CAISLAGSSYNEQFF

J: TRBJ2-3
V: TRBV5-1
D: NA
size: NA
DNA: TGCGCCAGCAGCTTGGAGCCCGGAGGGCAAGATACGCAGTATTTT
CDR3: CASSLEPGGQDTQYF

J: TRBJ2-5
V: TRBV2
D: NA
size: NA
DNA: TGTGCCAGCAGTGTTGTCAGGGCCAAGACCCAGTACTTC
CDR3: CASSVVRAKTQYF

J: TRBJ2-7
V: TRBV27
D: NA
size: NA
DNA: TGTGCCAGCAGTATAAACAGGGACCCAGTGGAGCAGTACTTC
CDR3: CASSINRDPVEQYF

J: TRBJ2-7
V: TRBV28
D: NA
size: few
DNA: TGTGCCACCAGCCTGGCGGGGGCTCACTACGAGCAGTACTTC
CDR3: CATSLAGAHYEQYF

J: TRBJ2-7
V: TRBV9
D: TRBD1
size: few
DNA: TGTGCCAGCAGCGTGACAGGGGGCGTCGAGCAGTACTTC
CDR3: CASSVTGGVEQYF

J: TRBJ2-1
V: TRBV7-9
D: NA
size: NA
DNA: TGTGCCAGCAGAGAGGAAAGCGGTTTAAGCTCCTACAATGAGCAGTTCTTC
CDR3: CASREESGLSSYNEQFF

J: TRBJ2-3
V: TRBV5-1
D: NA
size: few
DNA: TGCGCCAGCATGAGGGACTTAACAGATACGCAGTATTTT
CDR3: CASMRDLTDTQYF

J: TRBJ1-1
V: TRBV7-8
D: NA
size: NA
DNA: TGTGCCAGCAGCCCACTTAGGAACACTGAAGCTTTCTTT
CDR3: CASSPLRNTEAFF

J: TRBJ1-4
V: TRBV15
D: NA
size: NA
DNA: TGTGCCACCAGCGTCGGACGGGAGGATGAAAAACTGTTTTTT
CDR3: CATSVGREDEKLFF

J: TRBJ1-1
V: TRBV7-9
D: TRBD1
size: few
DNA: TGTGCCAGCAGCTTATTTCCGGGACAGGGGGCCCGAAAGTCTGAAGCTTTCTTT
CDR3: CASSLFPGQGARKSEAFF

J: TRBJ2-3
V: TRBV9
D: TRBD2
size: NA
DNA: TGTGCCAGCAGCGTAGGTGGTAGCGGGGGACAAGATACGCAGTATTTT
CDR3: CASSVGGSGGQDTQYF

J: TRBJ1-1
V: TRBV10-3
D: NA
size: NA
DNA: TGTGCCATCAGTGACTGGGAGGGGCTGGGGAACACTGAAGCTTTCTTT
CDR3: CAISDWEGLGNTEAFF

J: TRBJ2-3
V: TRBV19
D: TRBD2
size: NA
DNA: TGTGCCAGTAGTATCTATGCCGGACTAGCGGGAAGCACAGATACGCAGTATTTT
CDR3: CASSIYAGLAGSTDTQYF

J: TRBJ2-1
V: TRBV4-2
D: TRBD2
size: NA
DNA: TGTGCCAGCAGCCAAGAAGGGACTAGCGGGAGGGAGAATGAGCAGTTCTTC
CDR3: CASSQEGTSGRENEQFF

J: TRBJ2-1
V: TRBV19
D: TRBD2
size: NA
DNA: TGTGCCAGTAGTATGGGACTAGCGGGAATTAACAATGAGCAGTTCTTC
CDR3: CASSMGLAGINNEQFF

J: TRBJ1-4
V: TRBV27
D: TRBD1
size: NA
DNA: TGTGCCACCAAACGCCGCAGTCCCCGGGACAGGGGTGTGTGGAAACTGTTTTTT
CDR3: CATKRRSPRDRGVWKLFF

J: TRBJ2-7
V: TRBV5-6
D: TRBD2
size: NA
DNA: TGTGCCAGCAGCTCGGACTTGGGGGGGAGAATGGGCTCCTACGAGCAGTACTTC
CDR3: CASSSDLGGRMGSYEQYF